A single sample is the source of the 9 T cell receptor beta chains below, sequenced in a study of CD8 T cells in Susac syndrome. The RNA, about 0.45 to 1 ug, was put through reverse transcription using random hexamers. TCRdb independently ran MiXCR on the immunoSEQ multiplex PCR reads; one entry per CDR3 protein. The repertoire holds 160,000 or so distinct CDR3 sequences, with over 85% as singletons. Sample: CD4+ T cells from PBMCs. These receptors all stem from a human donor in good health.

V usage is TRBV30 and J usage is TRBJ2-1; possibly TRBD1 for D (5 bases). Trimming shortened V by 3 bases and J by 11 bases, and 17 bases separated the two germline ends. CDR1 GTSNPN and CDR2 SVGIG come from the germline V gene (reference sequence). CDR3 size: 13 residues. The CDR3 sequence is CAWRGMVQGKQFF. CDR3 sequence (DNA): TGTGCCTGGAGGGGAATGGTCCAGGGAAAGCAGTTCTTC.

The chain has TRBV15 and TRBJ1-5; no definite D call. Germline V gene sequence: CDR1 LNHNV, CDR2 YYDKDF (reference sequence). Trimming took off 0 bases at V and 2 bases at J, with 14 bases between the two ends. The CDR3 length is 17 residues. CDR3 amino acids: CATSRDGNLRGNQPQHF. The CDR3 nucleotides read TGTGCCACCAGCAGAGATGGAAACCTTCGGGGCAATCAGCCCCAGCATTTT.

The gene calls are TRBV20-1 and TRBJ1-5, with 9 bases aligning to TRBD1. The germline V gene has CDR1 DFQATT and CDR2 SNEGSKA (reference sequence). After removal of 0 bases from V and 2 bases from J, the junction contained 14 bases not matched to a gene. The CDR3 is 19 residues long. CDR3 DNA: TGCAGTGCTAGAGAAGACTCGGGGACAGGGCGATGGGGCAATCAGCCCCAGCATTTT. It codes for CSAREDSGTGRWGNQPQHF.

The chain couples TRBV2 to TRBJ2-5; 8 nucleotides match TRBD2. There are 14 residues in the CDR3. Germline trimming cut 6 bases from V and 5 bases from J; bases unmatched to any gene: 8. CDR1 and CDR2 from the germline V gene are SNHLY and FYNNEI. CDR3 nucleotides: TGTGCCAGCAGAGAACTAGCGGCGTGGGAGACCCAGTACTTC. This gives the protein CASRELAAWETQYF.

The chain links TRBV5-1 to TRBJ1-1, with D possibly TRBD1 on 5 matching bases. Germline V CDR1 and CDR2: SGHRS, YFSETQ. This CDR3 is 13 amino acids long. The ends were cut back, 3 bases at V and 8 bases at J, with 14 bases in the middle. The CDR3 nucleotides read TGCGCCAGCAGCTCCCCGGGGGTTTTGGAAGCTTTCTTT. Its protein is CASSSPGVLEAFF.

In DNA form, the CDR3 reads TGTGCCAGCAGTGAAGCGCTTCATGGGAAGGGGAGGAGGTTCTTC. This translates into CASSEALHGKGRRFF. J is TRBJ2-1 and V is TRBV2; D may be TRBD2 (6 bases). The CDR3 is 15 residues long. The germline gives CDR1 SNHLY, CDR2 FYNNEI. The V end lost 0 bases, the J end lost 15 bases, and 21 bases lay between the germline ends.

This chain links TRBV19 with TRBJ2-7, with 8 bases identical to TRBD2. The junction had 12 bases not matched to a gene; V was cut back by 6 bases and J by 5 bases. This CDR3 contains 15 residues. The V gene's germline CDR1 is LNHDA and CDR2 SQIVND (reference sequence). The CDR3 DNA reads TGTGCCAGTAGCCGACTAGCGTCCACGGCTGACGAGCAGTACTTC. Its translation: CASSRLASTADEQYF.

The chain recombines TRBV4-2 with TRBJ1-2; possible D gene TRBD1, 5 bases. The CDR3 covers 16 residues. V lost 0 bases to trimming and J lost 3 bases, with 14 bases between them. Germline V gives CDR1 LGHNA, CDR2 YNFKEQ. The CDR3 loop is CASSQDYGGTDYGYTF. Here the CDR3 DNA reads TGTGCCAGCAGCCAAGATTACGGGGGGACGGACTATGGCTACACCTTC.

CDR3 loop: CASNRWGQGKTNYGYTF. DNA for the CDR3: TGTGCCAGCAACCGCTGGGGACAGGGAAAAACTAACTATGGCTACACCTTC. The chain links TRBV28 to TRBJ1-2; 9 bases align to TRBD1. V lost 7 bases and J lost 0; bases outside the gene matches: 12. Germline assignment: CDR1 MDHEN and CDR2 SYDVKM. The CDR3 consists of 17 residues.